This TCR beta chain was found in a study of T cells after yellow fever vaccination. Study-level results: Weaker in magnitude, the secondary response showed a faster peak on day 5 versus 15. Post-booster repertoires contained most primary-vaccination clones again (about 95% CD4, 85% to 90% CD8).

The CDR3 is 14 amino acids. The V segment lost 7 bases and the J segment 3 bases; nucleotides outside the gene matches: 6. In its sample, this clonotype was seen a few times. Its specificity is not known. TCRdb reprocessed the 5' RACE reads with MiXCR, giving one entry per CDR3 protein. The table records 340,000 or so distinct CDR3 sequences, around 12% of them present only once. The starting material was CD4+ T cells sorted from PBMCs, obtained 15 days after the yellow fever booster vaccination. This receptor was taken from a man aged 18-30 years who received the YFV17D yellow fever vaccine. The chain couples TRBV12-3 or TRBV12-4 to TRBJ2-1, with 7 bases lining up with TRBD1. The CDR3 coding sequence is TGTGCCAGCAATTCGGACAGGTTCTACAATGAGCAGTTCTTC. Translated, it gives CASNSDRFYNEQFF.